This T cell receptor (beta chain) derives from a study of blood T cell repertoires in COVID-19. For the study at large: Some COVID-19 samples were acute and others convalescent; all came from the United States, Italy and Spain. The analysed material was cDNA or gDNA that came from T cells, B-cell-depleted T cells, or PBMCs.

The V gene end was trimmed by 4 bases and the J gene end by 4 bases; junction bases not matched to a gene: 8. Germline CDR1 LGHDT, CDR2 YNNKEL (reference sequence). The CDR3 covers 15 residues. Only in-frame clones appear in the TCRdb table, and some are missing; sequencing was by immunoSEQ multiplex PCR. This sample carries around 150,000 clones, about 85% of them seen once, and the ten largest clones take 7.5% to 8.5%. This clone was seen a single time. The Seattle site enrolled patients during active infection and followed them longitudinally. The rearrangement links TRBV3-1 (or the pseudogene TRBV3-2) to TRBJ1-2, with 8 positions matching TRBD1. The TCR sequence derives from a woman in her fifties or sixties with COVID-19, enrolled during active disease. Sequenced: peripheral blood. CDR3 DNA sequence: TGTGCCAGCAGCCCCAGGCAGGGGGCCACCTATGGCTACACCTTC. Protein: CASSPRQGATYGYTF.